One sample yielded the 15 T cell receptor beta chains listed below, sequenced in a study of blood T cell repertoires in COVID-19. Method: immunoSEQ multiplex PCR; TCRdb's copy keeps in-frame clones and lacks some. Of roughly 80,000 clones in the sample, around 90% were seen once. Sequencing used peripheral blood. These receptors all come from a woman older than 75 with active or convalescent COVID-19.

The gene calls are TRBV27 and TRBJ2-5; D is perhaps TRBD2 (6 bases). Germline lookup yields CDR1 MNHEY and CDR2 SMNVEV (reference sequence). The V end was cut by 6 bases, the J end by 7 bases, with 15 bases between. The CDR3 runs to 13 residues. CDR3 in amino acids: CASSSRGGGTQYF. The DNA of the CDR3 is TGTGCCAGCAGCTCCCGGGGAGGTGGGACCCAGTACTTC.

The gene calls are TRBV24-1 and TRBJ1-5; maybe TRBD1 (5 bases). This CDR3 contains 16 residues. The V end was cut by 2 bases, the J end by 5 bases, with 15 bases between. Germline values: CDR1 KGHDR, CDR2 SFDVKD. The DNA for the CDR3 is TGTGCCACCAGTGATTCACGACAGTCGGCTTATCAGCCCCAGCATTTT. The encoded protein is CATSDSRQSAYQPQHF.

V gene TRBV19 combines with J gene TRBJ2-2; D perhaps matches TRBD2 (6 bases). The ends were cut back, 6 bases at V and 8 bases at J, with 13 bases in the middle. The CDR3 has 13 amino acids. Germline V gives CDR1 LNHDA, CDR2 SQIVND (reference sequence). The CDR3 sequence is CASSPTRGGELFF. CDR3 DNA: TGTGCCAGTAGCCCCACCCGGGGGGGGGAGCTGTTTTTT.

The V and J genes are TRBV19 and TRBJ2-7, with a weak D call TRBD2 (5 bases). The germline gives CDR1 LNHDA, CDR2 SQIVND (reference sequence). The CDR3 length is 15 residues. Trimming cost V 6 bases and J 0 bases, with 15 bases left between them. CDR3 nucleotides: TGTGCCAGTAGCCTCGGGGAGTCGGCCTCCTACGAGCAGTACTTC. Translating gives CASSLGESASYEQYF.

This chain uses TRBV4-2 with TRBJ1-2; D uncertain. The V end lost 0 bases, the J end lost 5 bases, and 16 bases lay between the germline ends. CDR3 length: 16 residues. Germline V CDR1 and CDR2: LGHNA, YNFKEQ. The CDR3 loop is CASSQDSALMWYGYTF. The CDR3 bases are TGTGCCAGCAGCCAAGATTCTGCCCTAATGTGGTATGGCTACACCTTC.

The J gene is TRBJ1-5, the V gene TRBV7-2, with D tentatively TRBD1 (5 bases). Trimming shortened V by 2 bases and J by 0 bases, and 14 bases separated the two germline ends. The CDR3 spans 17 residues. CDR1 and CDR2 (germline): SGHTA, FQGNSA. CDR3 coding DNA: TGTGCCAGCAGCTTACGAAGGGAGGGGTATAGCAATCAGCCCCAGCATTTT. Protein product: CASSLRREGYSNQPQHF.

The genes are TRBV3-1 (or the pseudogene TRBV3-2) and TRBJ1-2; 7 nucleotides align to TRBD1. V lost 0 bases and J lost 2; bases outside the gene matches: 6. Germline V gives CDR1 LGHDT, CDR2 YNNKEL (reference sequence). The CDR3 sequence is 16 residues long. Here the CDR3 reads CASSQDDRVRNYGYTF. CDR3 bases: TGTGCCAGCAGCCAAGACGACAGGGTACGAAACTATGGCTACACCTTC.

V gene TRBV12-3 or TRBV12-4 combines with J gene TRBJ2-3; D is possibly TRBD2 (6 bases). The CDR3 is 12 amino acids. Trimming took off 10 bases at V and 3 bases at J, with 11 bases between the two ends. The CDR3 sequence: CATARGTDTQYF. CDR3 sequence (DNA): TGTGCCACCGCCCGGGGGACAGATACGCAGTATTTT.

V is TRBV27 and J is TRBJ1-1, with 7 nucleotides matching TRBD1. Germline assignment: CDR1 MNHEY and CDR2 SMNVEV (reference sequence). The V segment lost 6 bases and the J segment 3 bases; nucleotides outside the gene matches: 7. This CDR3 has 14 residues. CDR3 in DNA: TGTGCCAGCAGCCTCCGGGACAGATACACTGAAGCTTTCTTT. This encodes CASSLRDRYTEAFF.

The chain couples TRBV5-6 to TRBJ2-4, with TRBD1 identical over 10 bases. Germline V gene lookup returns CDR1 SGHDT and CDR2 YYEEEE. This CDR3 is 16 amino acids long. V was pared by 0 bases and J by 4 bases, with 4 bases of the junction left unmatched. Here the CDR3 DNA reads TGTGCCAGCAGCTTGGACGGGACAGGGGCTAAAAACATTCAGTACTTC. This sequence encodes CASSLDGTGAKNIQYF.

The chain links TRBV3-1 (or the pseudogene TRBV3-2) to TRBJ2-7; D not resolved. Per germline, CDR1 LGHDT and CDR2 YNNKEL (reference sequence). V was cut by 4 bases and J by 0 bases, with 4 bases left in between. The CDR3 has 12 amino acids. CDR3 loop: CASSPSSYEQYF. CDR3 coding DNA: TGTGCCAGCAGCCCCAGCTCCTACGAGCAGTACTTC.

The chain joins TRBV7-9 to TRBJ2-1, with 8 positions matching TRBD1. Germline V gene data show CDR1 as SEHNR and CDR2 as FQNEAQ (reference sequence). CDR3 size: 16 residues. Losses at the gene ends were 4 bases for V and 4 bases for J; bases not matched to a gene: 9. The CDR3: CASSSKTGVLYNEQFF. In DNA, the CDR3 is TGTGCCAGCAGCTCTAAGACAGGGGTGCTATACAATGAGCAGTTCTTC.

For the CDR3, the DNA is TGTGCCAGCAGCCCCAACAGGGGCGGAGCTTTCTTT. Translating it yields CASSPNRGGAFF. V gene TRBV27 combines with J gene TRBJ1-1, with 7 bases aligning to TRBD1. The CDR3 sequence is 12 residues long. The germline V gene encodes CDR1 MNHEY and CDR2 SMNVEV (reference sequence). V gave up 6 bases and J gave up 10 bases; unmatched junction bases: 8.

The chain has TRBV18 and TRBJ1-6, with TRBD1 as a possible D gene (6 bases). V was pared by 1 base and J by 9 bases, with 16 bases between. The CDR3 spans 16 residues. The germline V gene has CDR1 KGHSH and CDR2 LQKENI. The CDR3 DNA is TGTGCCAGCTCACCACTGACGTTTCAGGGGAGTTCACCCCTCCACTTT. Translation gives CASSPLTFQGSSPLHF.

V gene TRBV6-4 combines with J gene TRBJ1-2; TRBD1 matches at 8 bases. The CDR3 is made up of 15 amino acids. Germline CDR1 reads MRHNA; CDR2 reads SNTAGT. The ends lost 5 bases at V and 2 bases at J; junction bases unmatched: 7. CDR3 sequence: CASSPWTGLNYGYTF. CDR3 coding DNA: TGTGCCAGCAGTCCCTGGACAGGGTTGAACTATGGCTACACCTTC.